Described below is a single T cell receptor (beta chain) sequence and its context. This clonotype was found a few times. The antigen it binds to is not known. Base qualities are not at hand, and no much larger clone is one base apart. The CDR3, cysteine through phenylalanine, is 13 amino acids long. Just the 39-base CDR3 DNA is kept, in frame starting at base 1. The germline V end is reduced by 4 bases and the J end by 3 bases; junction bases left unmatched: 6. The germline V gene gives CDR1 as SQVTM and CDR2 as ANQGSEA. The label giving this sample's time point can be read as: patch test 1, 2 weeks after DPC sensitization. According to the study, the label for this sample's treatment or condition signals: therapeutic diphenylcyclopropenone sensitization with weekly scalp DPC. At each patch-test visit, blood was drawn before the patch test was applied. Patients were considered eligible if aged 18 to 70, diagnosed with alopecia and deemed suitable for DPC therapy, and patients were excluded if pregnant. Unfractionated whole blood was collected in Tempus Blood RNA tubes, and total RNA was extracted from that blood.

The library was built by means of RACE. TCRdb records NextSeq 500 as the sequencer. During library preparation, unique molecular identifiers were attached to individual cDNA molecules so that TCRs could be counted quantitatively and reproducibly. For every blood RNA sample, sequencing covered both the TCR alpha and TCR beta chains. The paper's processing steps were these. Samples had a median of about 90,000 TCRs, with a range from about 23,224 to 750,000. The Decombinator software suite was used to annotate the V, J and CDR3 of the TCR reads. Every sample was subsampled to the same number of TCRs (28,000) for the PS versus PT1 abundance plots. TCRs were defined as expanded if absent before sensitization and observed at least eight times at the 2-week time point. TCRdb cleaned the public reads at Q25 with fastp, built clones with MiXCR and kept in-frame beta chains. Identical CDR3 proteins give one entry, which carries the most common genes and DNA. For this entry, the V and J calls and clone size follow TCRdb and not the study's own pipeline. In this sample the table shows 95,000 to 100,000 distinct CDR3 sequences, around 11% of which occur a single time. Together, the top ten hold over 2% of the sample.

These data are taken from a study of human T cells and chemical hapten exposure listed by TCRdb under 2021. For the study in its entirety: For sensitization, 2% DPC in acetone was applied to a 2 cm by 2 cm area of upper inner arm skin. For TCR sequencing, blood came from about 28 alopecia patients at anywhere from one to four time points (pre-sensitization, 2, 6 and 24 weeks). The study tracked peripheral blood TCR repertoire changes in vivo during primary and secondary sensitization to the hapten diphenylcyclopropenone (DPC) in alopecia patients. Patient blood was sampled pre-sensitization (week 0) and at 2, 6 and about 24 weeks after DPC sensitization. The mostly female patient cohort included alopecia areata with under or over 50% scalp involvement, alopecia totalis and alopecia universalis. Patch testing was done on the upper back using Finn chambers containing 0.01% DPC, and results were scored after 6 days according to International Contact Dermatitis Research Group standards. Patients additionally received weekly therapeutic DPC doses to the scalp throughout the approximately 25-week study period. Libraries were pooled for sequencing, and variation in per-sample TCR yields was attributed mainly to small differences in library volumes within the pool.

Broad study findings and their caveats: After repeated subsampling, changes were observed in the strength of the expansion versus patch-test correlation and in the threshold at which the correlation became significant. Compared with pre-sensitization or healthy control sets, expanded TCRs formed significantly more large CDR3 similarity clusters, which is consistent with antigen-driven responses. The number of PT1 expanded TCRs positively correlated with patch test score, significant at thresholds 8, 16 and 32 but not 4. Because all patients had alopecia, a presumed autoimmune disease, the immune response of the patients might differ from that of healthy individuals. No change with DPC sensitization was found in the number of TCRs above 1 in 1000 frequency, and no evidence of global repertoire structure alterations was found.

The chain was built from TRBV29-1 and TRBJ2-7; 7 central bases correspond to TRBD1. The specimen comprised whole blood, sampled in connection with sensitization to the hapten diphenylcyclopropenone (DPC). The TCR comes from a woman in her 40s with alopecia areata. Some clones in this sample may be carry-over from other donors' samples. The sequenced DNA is TGCAGCGTTGTTAGCGACAGGGACTACGAGCAGTACTTC. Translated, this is CSVVSDRDYEQYF.